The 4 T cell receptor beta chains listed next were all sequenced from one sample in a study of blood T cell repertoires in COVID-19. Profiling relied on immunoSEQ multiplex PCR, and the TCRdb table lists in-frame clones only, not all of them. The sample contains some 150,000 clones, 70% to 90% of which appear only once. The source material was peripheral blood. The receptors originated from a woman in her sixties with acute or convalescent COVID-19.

CDR3 amino acids: CATSDAGASNQPQHF. DNA of the CDR3: TGTGCCACCAGTGATGCGGGGGCAAGCAATCAGCCCCAGCATTTT. This sequence joins TRBV24-1 and TRBJ1-5, with D maybe TRBD1 (6 bases). CDR1 and CDR2 (germline): KGHDR, SFDVKD. CDR3 length: 15 amino acids. Trimming stripped 3 bases from V and 1 base from J, with 9 bases between.

CDR3 protein: CASSRTSGGVETQYF. The CDR3 bases are TGTGCCAGCAGTCGGACTAGTGGGGGGGTGGAGACCCAGTACTTC. The chain links TRBV6-2 or TRBV6-3 to TRBJ2-5, with 7 bases that match TRBD2. The CDR3 totals 15 residues. V shed 5 bases, J shed 5 bases, and the junction held 11 bases outside the gene matches. Germline V CDR1 and CDR2: MNHEY, SVGEGT.

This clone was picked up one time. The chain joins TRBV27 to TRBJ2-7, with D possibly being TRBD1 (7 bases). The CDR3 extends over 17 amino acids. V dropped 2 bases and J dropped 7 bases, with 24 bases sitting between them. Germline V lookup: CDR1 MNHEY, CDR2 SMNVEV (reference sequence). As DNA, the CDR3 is TGTGCCAGCAGTTTAAGGGGAGGTGGCAGGGGGTTATGGGAGCAGTACTTC. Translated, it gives CASSLRGGGRGLWEQYF.

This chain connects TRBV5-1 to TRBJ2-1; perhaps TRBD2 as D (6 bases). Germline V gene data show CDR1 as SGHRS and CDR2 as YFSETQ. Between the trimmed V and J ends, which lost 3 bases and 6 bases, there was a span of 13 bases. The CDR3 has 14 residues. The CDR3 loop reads CASSSPGTSNEQFF. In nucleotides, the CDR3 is TGCGCCAGCAGCTCCCCCGGGACTTCCAATGAGCAGTTCTTC.